This T cell receptor (beta chain) was sequenced during a study of T cell repertoires in cytomegalovirus infection. Study-level points and caveats: The response measured ex vivo was dominated by TCR beta clonotypes (HLA-C-restricted and CMV-specific). Cumulative public TCR beta family frequency identified carriers of CMV plus the relevant HLA.

The V and J ends lost 5 bases and 0 bases respectively, with 14 bases between them. Germline assignment: CDR1 SGHAT and CDR2 FQNNGV. This CDR3 region has 16 residues. This clonotype was detected only once. Its target is not known. TCRdb reprocessed the reads with MiXCR, giving one entry per CDR3 protein. The sample has 900,000 to 950,000 distinct CDR3 sequences, about a third seen once. The material was cultured CD8+ T cells from PBMCs, obtained from culture after CMV antigen stimulation. The source of this sequence is a human donor in good health (CMV status not recorded). Some clones in this sample may be carry-over from other donors' samples. The chain links TRBV11-2 to TRBJ2-1; D is tentatively TRBD1 or TRBD2 (7 bases each). The CDR3 loop is CASSPGGAFSYNEQFF. CDR3 bases: TGTGCCAGCAGCCCAGGGGGGGCTTTCTCCTACAATGAGCAGTTCTTC.